This T cell receptor (beta chain) was observed in a study of blood T cell repertoires in COVID-19. This clone was recorded once. CDR3 length: 15 amino acids. Trimming removed 4 bases from V and 5 bases from J; junction bases left unmatched: 8. Germline V gene sequence: CDR1 SGDLS, CDR2 YYNGEE. Sequencing used immunoSEQ multiplex PCR; TCRdb keeps in-frame clones, though not all of them. Here the sample spans approximately 40,000 clones, 70% to 90% being singletons. This TCR was recovered from a man aged 60 to 75 with COVID-19, enrolled during active disease. The genes are TRBV9 and TRBJ2-1; TRBD2 agrees at 8 bases. The specimen sequenced was peripheral blood. The CDR3 region is CASSSRGTSNNEQFF. CDR3 nucleotides: TGTGCCAGCAGCTCACGGGGGACTAGTAACAATGAGCAGTTCTTC.